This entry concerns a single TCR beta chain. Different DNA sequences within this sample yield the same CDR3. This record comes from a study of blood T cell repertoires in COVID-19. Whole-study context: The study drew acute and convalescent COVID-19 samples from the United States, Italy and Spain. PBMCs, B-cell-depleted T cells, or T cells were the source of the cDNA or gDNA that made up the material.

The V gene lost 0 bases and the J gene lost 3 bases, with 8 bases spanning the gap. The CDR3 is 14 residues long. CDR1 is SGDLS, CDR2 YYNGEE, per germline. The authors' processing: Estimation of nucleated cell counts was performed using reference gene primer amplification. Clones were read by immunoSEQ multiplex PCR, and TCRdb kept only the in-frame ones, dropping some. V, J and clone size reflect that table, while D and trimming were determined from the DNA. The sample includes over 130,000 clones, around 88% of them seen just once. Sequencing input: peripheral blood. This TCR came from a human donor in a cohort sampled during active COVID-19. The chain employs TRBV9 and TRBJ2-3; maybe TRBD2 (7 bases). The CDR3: CASSVEGGTDTQYF. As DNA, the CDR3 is TGTGCCAGCAGCGTAGAGGGGGGGACAGATACGCAGTATTTT. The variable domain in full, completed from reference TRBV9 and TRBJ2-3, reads DSGVTQTPKHLITATGQRVTLRCSPRSGDLSVYWYQQSLDQGLQFLIQYYNGEERAKGNILERFSAQQFPDLHSELNLSSLELGDSALYFCASSVEGGTDTQYFGPGTRLTVL.